This paragraph reports one T cell receptor (beta chain). The J segment lost 3 bases and the V segment lost 4 bases, leaving 6 bases of the junction unmatched. The germline CDR1 and CDR2 sequences are SGHNT and YYREEE (reference sequence). CDR3 length equals 16 residues. This sample was taken from a study of long-term antiretroviral therapy in people with HIV. Researchers report immunoSEQ v3.0 was run at survey level. TCRdb's copy holds only in-frame clones and misses some; the assay was immunoSEQ multiplex PCR. Among about 30,000 clones listed, around 93% were seen once. The chain joins TRBV5-4 to TRBJ2-3; the match to TRBD2 covers 12 bases. The input for sequencing was unsorted PBMCs, taken approximately 7.1 years after starting antiretroviral therapy. This receptor was obtained from a man aged 45-60 years with HIV. CDR3 DNA sequence: TGTGCCAGCAGCCTACTAGCGGGGGGTCCAACAGATACGCAGTATTTT. This gives the protein CASSLLAGGPTDTQYF.